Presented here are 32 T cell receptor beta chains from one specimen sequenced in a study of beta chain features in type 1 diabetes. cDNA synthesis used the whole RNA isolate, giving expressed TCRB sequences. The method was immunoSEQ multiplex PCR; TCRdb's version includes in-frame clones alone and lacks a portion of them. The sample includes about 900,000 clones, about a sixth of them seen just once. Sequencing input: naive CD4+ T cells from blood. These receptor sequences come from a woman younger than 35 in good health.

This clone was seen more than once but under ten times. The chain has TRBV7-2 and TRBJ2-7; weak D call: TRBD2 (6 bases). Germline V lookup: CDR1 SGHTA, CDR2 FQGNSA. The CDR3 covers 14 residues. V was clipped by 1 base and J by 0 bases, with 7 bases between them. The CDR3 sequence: CASSLDGSSYEQYF. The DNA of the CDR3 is TGTGCCAGCAGCTTAGACGGGAGCTCCTACGAGCAGTACTTC.

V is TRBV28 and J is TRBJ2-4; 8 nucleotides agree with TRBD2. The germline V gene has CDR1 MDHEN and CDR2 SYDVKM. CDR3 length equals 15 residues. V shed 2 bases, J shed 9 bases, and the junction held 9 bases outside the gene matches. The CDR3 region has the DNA TGTGCCAGCAGTTTACTTGGCGCGGGAGGCGGCATTCAGTACTTC. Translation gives CASSLLGAGGGIQYF. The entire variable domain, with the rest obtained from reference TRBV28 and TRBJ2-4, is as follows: DVKVTQSSRYLVKRTGEKVFLECVQDMDHENMFWYRQDPGLGLRLIYFSYDVKMKEKGDIPEGYSVSREKKERFSLILESASTNQTSMYLCASSLLGAGGGIQYFGAGTRLSVL.

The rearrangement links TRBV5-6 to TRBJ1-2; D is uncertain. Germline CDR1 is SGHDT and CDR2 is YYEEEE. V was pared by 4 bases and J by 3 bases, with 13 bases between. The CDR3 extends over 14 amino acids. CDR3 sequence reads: CASSPPGVHYGYTF. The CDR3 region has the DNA TGTGCCAGCAGCCCGCCGGGAGTTCACTATGGCTACACCTTC.

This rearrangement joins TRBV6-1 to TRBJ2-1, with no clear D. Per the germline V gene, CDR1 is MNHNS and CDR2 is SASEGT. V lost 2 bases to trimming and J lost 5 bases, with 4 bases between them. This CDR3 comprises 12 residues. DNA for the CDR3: TGTGCCAGCAGTGAACAAAACAATGAGCAGTTCTTC. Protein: CASSEQNNEQFF.

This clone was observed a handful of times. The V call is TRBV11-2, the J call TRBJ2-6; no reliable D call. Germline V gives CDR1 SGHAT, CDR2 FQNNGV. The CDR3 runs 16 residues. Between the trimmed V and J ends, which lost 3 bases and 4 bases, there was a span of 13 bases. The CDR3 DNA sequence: TGTGCCAGCAGCTTCCCCGGTGCGTCGGGGGCCAACGTCCTGACTTTC. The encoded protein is CASSFPGASGANVLTF.

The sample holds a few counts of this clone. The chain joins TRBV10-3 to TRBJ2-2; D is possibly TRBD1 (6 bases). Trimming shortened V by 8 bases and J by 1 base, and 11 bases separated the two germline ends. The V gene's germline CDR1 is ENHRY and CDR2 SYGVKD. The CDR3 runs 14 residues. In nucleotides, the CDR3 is TGTGCCATCGGCCAGGGACAGAACACCGGGGAGCTGTTTTTT. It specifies CAIGQGQNTGELFF.

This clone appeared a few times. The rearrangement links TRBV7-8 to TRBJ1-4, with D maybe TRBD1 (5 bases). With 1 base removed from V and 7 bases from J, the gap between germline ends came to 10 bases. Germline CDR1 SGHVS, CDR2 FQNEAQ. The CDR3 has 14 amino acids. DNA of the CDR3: TGTGCCAGCAGCTTAGGGGGGGTTGGTGAAAAACTGTTTTTT. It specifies CASSLGGVGEKLFF.

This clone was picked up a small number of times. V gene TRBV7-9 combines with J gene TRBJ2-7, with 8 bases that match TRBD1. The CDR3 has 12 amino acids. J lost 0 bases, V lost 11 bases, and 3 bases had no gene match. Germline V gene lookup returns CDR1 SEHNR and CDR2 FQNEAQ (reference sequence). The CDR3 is CAAGGSSYEQYF. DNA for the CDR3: TGTGCCGCAGGGGGCAGCTCCTACGAGCAGTACTTC. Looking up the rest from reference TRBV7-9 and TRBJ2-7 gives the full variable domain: DTGVSQNPRHKITKRGQNVTFRCDPISEHNRLYWYRQTLGQGPEFLTYFQNEAQLEKSRLLSDRFSAERPKGSFSTLEIQRTEQGDSAMYLCAAGGSSYEQYFGPGTRLTVT.

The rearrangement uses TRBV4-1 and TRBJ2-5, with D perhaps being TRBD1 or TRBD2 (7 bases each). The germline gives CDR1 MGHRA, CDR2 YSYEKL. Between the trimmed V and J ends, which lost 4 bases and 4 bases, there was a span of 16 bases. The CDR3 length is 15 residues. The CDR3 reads CASSLSSGDRETQYF. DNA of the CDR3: TGCGCCAGCAGCCTATCCAGCGGGGACAGAGAGACCCAGTACTTC.

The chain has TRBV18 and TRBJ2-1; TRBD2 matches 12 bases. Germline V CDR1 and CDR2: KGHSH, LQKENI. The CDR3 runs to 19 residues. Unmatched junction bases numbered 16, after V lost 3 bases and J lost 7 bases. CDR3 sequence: CASSPKLAGGHSLKNEQFF. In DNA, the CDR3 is TGTGCCAGCTCACCTAAACTAGCGGGAGGCCACAGTTTGAAGAATGAGCAGTTCTTC.

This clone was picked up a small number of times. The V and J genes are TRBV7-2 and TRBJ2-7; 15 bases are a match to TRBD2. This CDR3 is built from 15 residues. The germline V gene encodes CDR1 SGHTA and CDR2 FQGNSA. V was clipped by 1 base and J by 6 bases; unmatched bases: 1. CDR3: CASSLEGLAGGEQYF. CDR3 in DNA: TGTGCCAGCAGCTTAGAGGGACTAGCGGGAGGCGAGCAGTACTTC.

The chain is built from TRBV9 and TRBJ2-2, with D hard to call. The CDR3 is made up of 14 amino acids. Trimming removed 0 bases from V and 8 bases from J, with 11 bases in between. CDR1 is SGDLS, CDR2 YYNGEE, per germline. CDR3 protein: CASSVEGSRGELFF. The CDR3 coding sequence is TGTGCCAGCAGCGTAGAGGGTTCGAGGGGGGAGCTGTTTTTT.

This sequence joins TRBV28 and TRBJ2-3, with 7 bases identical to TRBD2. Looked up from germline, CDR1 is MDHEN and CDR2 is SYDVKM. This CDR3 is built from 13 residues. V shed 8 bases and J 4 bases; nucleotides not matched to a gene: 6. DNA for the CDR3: TGTGCCAGCTCGGGGGGAGTTGCAGATACGCAGTATTTT. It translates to CASSGGVADTQYF.

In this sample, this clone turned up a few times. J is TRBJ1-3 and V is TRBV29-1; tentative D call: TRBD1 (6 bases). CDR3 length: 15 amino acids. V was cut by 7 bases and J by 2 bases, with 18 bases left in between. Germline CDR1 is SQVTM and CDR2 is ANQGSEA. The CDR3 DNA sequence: TGCAGCGCCGGAGGCAGGGGTATTACTGGAAACACCATATATTTT. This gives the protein CSAGGRGITGNTIYF. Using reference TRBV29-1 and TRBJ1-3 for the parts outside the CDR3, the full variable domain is SAVISQKPSRDICQRGTSLTIQCQVDSQVTMMFWYRQQPGQSLTLIATANQGSEATYESGFVIDKFPISRPNLTFSTLTVSNMSPEDSSIYLCSAGGRGITGNTIYFGEGSWLTVV.

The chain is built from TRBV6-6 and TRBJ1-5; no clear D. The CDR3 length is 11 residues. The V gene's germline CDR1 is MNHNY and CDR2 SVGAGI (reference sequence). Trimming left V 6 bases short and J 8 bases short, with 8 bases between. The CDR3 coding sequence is TGTGCCAGCAGGGGGTTGGAGCCCCAGCATTTT. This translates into CASRGLEPQHF.

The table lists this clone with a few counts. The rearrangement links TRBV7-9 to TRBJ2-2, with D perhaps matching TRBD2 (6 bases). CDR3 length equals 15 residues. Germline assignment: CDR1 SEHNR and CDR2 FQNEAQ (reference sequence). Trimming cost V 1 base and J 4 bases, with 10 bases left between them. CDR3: CASSLGEASTGELFF. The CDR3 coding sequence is TGTGCCAGCAGCTTAGGGGAGGCCTCCACCGGGGAGCTGTTTTTT.

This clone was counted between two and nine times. The CDR3 here is CASSERSKREIFF. In DNA, the CDR3 is TGTGCCAGCAGTGAACGGTCTAAGCGGGAGATATTCTTC. This sequence joins TRBV6-1 and TRBJ2-1; the match to TRBD2 covers 8 bases. The CDR3 contains 13 residues. Losses at the gene ends were 2 bases for V and 16 bases for J; bases not matched to a gene: 10. Germline loops: CDR1 MNHNS, CDR2 SASEGT.

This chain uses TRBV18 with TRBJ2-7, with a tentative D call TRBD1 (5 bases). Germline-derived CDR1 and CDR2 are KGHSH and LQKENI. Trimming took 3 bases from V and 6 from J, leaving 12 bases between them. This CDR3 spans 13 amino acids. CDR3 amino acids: CASSPQGPGEQYF. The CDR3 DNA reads TGTGCCAGCTCACCTCAGGGTCCAGGCGAGCAGTACTTC.

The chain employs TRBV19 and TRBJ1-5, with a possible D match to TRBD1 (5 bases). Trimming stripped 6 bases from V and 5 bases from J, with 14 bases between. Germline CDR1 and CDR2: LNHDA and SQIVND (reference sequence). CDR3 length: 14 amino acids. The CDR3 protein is CASRGPGIHQPQHF. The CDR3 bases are TGTGCCAGTAGGGGCCCAGGGATTCATCAGCCCCAGCATTTT.

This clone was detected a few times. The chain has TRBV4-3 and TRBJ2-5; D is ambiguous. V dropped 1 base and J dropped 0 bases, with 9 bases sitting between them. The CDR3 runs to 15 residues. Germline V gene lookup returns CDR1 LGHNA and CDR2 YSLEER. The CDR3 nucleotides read TGCGCCAGCAGCCAAGCGCTCTGGAACCAAGAGACCCAGTACTTC. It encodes CASSQALWNQETQYF.

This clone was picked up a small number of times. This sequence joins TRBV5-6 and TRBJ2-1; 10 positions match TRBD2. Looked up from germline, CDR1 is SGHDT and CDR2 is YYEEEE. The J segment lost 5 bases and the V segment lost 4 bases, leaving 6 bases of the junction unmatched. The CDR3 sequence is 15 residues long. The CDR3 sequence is CASSILAGQNNEQFF. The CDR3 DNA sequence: TGTGCCAGCAGCATACTAGCGGGACAAAACAATGAGCAGTTCTTC. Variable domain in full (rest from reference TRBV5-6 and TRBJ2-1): DAGVTQSPTHLIKTRGQQVTLRCSPKSGHDTVSWYQQALGQGPQFIFQYYEEEERQRGNFPDRFSGHQFPNYSSELNVNALLLGDSALYLCASSILAGQNNEQFFGPGTRLTVL.

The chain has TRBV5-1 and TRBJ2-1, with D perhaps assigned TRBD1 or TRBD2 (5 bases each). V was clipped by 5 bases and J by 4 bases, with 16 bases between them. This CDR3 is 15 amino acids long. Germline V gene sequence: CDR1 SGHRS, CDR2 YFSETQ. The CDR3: CASSWDGIQYNEQFF. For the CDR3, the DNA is TGCGCCAGCAGTTGGGACGGCATACAATACAATGAGCAGTTCTTC.

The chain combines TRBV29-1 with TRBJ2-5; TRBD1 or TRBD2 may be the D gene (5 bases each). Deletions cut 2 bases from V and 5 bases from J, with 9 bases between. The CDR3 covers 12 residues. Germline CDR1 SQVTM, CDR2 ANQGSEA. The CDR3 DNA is TGCAGCGTTGAAAGCAGGGACGAGACCCAGTACTTC. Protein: CSVESRDETQYF.

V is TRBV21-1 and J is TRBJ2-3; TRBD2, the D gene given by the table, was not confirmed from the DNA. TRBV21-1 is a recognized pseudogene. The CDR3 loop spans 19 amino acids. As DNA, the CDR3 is TGTGCCAGCAGCACCCGGACTAGCGGGAGTCCCGATAGCACAGATACGCAGTATTTT. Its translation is CASSTRTSGSPDSTDTQYF.

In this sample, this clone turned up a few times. CDR3 coding DNA: TGTGCCAGCTCACCAGCCTATACCTCCTACAATGAGCAGTTCTTC. Amino acid sequence: CASSPAYTSYNEQFF. V is TRBV18 and J is TRBJ2-1; D is undetermined. V lost 2 bases, J lost 0 bases, and 8 bases lay in between. CDR3 length: 15 amino acids. Germline V CDR1 and CDR2: KGHSH, LQKENI.

The DNA of the CDR3 is TGTGCCAGCAGTTTCCAGGGGGTCTCCAATGAGCAGTTCTTC. It is translated as CASSFQGVSNEQFF. This chain joins TRBV28 and TRBJ2-1; 7 bases are a match to TRBD1. CDR3 size: 14 residues. With V trimmed by 3 bases and J by 6 bases, 5 bases remained unmatched. The germline V gene has CDR1 MDHEN and CDR2 SYDVKM.

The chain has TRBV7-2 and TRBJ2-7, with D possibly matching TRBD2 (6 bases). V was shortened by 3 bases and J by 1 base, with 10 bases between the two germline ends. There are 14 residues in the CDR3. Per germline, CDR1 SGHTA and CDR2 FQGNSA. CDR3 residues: CASSLWGESYEQYF. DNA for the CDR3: TGTGCCAGCAGCTTGTGGGGGGAGTCCTACGAGCAGTACTTC.

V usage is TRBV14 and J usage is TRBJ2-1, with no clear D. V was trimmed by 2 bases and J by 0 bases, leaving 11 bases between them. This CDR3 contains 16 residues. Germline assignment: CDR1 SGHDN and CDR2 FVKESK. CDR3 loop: CASSQRSVRSYNEQFF. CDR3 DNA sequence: TGTGCCAGCAGCCAACGATCGGTACGCTCCTACAATGAGCAGTTCTTC.

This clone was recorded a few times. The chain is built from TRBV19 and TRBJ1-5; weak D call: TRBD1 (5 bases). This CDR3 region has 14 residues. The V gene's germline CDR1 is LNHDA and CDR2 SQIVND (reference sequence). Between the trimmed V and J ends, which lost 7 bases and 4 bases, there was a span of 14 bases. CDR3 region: CASTRDAGNQPQHF. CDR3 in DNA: TGTGCCAGTACTAGGGACGCGGGAAATCAGCCCCAGCATTTT.

As DNA, the CDR3 is TGTGCCAGCGGGAGGACAGAAGAGACCCAGTACTTC. Its protein is CASGRTEETQYF. The genes are TRBV9 and TRBJ2-5, with D perhaps being TRBD1 or TRBD2 (6 bases each). Trimming shortened V by 7 bases and J by 3 bases, and 10 bases separated the two germline ends. Germline CDR1 reads SGDLS; CDR2 reads YYNGEE. The CDR3 consists of 12 residues.

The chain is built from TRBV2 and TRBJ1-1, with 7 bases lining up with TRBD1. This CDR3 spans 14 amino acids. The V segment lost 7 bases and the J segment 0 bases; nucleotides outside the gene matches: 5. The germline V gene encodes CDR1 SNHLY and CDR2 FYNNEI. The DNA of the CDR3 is TGTGCCAGCAAACAGGGGCGGATGAACACTGAAGCTTTCTTT. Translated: CASKQGRMNTEAFF.

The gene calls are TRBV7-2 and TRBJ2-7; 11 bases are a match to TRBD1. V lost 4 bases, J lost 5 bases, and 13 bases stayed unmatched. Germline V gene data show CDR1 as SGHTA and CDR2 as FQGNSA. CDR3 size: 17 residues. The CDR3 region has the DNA TGTGCCAGCAGCTACCGGACAGGGGGCCTTTTCTTGGACGAGCAGTACTTC. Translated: CASSYRTGGLFLDEQYF.